What follows describes a single T cell receptor (beta chain). Antigen specificity is unknown. This record belongs to a study of cytomegalovirus exposure and HLA in healthy donors. Findings and caveats of the study: Whilst most TCR sequences proved rare, a subset of public TCRs occurred across many donors. Immune exposure data for these donors was limited to CMV serostatus. A later analysis linked a missense DCLRE1C variant to TCR beta V- and J-gene trimming.

CDR3 length: 20 residues. Germline V gene sequence: CDR1 MNHEY, CDR2 SMNVEV (reference sequence). Trimming took 5 bases from V and 0 from J; bases not matched to a gene: 15. Researchers ran the PCR with 60 Vbeta and 13 Jbeta primers. Here immunoSEQ multiplex PCR was the method, and the copy in TCRdb shows in-frame clones only, minus some. The sample holds some 120,000 clones, about four fifths seen once. This TCR derives from a man aged 25 to 40 in good health and CMV-seronegative. The chain links TRBV27 to TRBJ2-6; 8 bases match TRBD1. The sample taken for sequencing was PBMCs. DNA of the CDR3: TGTGCCAGCAGTCCCTCGGGGTCTTACAGGGGGATCTCTGGGGCCAACGTCCTGACTTTC. It translates to CASSPSGSYRGISGANVLTF.